This is a list of T cell receptor beta chains from one sample in a study of blood T cells in healthy people across ages. Each CDR3 protein is one row after TCRdb ran MiXCR on the 5' RACE reads. The table records around 870,000 distinct CDR3 sequences, about 30% of them present only once. The sample taken for sequencing was blood. Receptors originate from a woman of 80 years or more in good health. Each CDR3 is given with its conserved first and last residue. The D gene is left open where the match is weak. Some rows have no size entry. The others give once, few or many, or a class for an expanded clone.

NA,TRBJ1-2,NA,TRBV7-9,CASSLGTTPRNGYTF,TGTGCCAGCAGCTTAGGGACCACCCCCCGAAATGGCTACACCTTC
TRBD1,TRBJ1-2,many,TRBV28,CASSPSSPGQGSYGYTF,TGTGCCAGCAGTCCCTCTAGTCCGGGACAGGGAAGCTATGGCTACACCTTC
TRBD1,TRBJ2-7,NA,TRBV30,CARGQGSEQYF,TGTGCCAGGGGACAGGGCAGCGAGCAGTACTTC
TRBD1,TRBJ1-2,many,TRBV12-3/TRBV12-4,CASSPLRTGNYGYTF,TGTGCCAGCAGCCCCCTCCGGACAGGAAACTATGGCTACACCTTC
TRBD2,TRBJ2-5,many,TRBV11-2,CASSLSDLGGGAETQYF,TGTGCCAGCAGCTTAAGCGACCTCGGCGGGGGAGCGGAGACCCAGTACTTC
TRBD2,TRBJ2-3,many,TRBV20-1,CSAPTSGVTDTQYF,TGCAGTGCGCCGACTAGCGGGGTCACAGATACGCAGTATTTT
NA,TRBJ2-2,few,TRBV6-6,CASILSGSNTGELFF,TGTGCCAGCATCTTGAGCGGTTCGAACACCGGGGAGCTGTTTTTT
TRBD1,TRBJ2-7,many,TRBV3-1,CASSGWDRLYEQYF,TGTGCCAGCAGCGGCTGGGACAGATTATACGAGCAGTACTTC
NA,TRBJ1-1,many,TRBV10-2,CASSDGGHREAFF,TGCGCCAGCAGTGATGGGGGACACAGGGAAGCTTTCTTT
NA,TRBJ1-5,NA,TRBV6-2/TRBV6-3,CASSYPGQLTYQPQHF,TGTGCCAGCAGTTACCCGGGGCAGCTTACCTATCAGCCCCAGCATTTT
NA,TRBJ2-3,many,TRBV6-1,CASSEALVKYTDTQYF,TGTGCCAGCAGTGAAGCGCTGGTGAAATACACAGATACGCAGTATTTT
NA,TRBJ2-3,NA,TRBV12-3/TRBV12-4,CASSAIQEGSTDTQYF,TGTGCCAGCAGTGCTATTCAGGAAGGGTCTACAGATACGCAGTATTTT
NA,TRBJ1-1,few,TRBV7-9,CASSSGKNPEAFF,TGTGCCAGCAGTTCCGGGAAGAACCCTGAAGCTTTCTTT
NA,TRBJ1-2,many,TRBV20-1,CSAARGTYGYTF,TGCAGTGCCGCTCGAGGGACCTATGGCTACACCTTC
NA,TRBJ2-7,NA,TRBV15,CATSRDPGIAYEQYF,TGTGCCACCAGCAGAGATCCGGGAATCGCCTACGAGCAGTACTTC
NA,TRBJ1-6,NA,TRBV18,CASSPGANSPLHF,TGTGCCAGCTCACCGGGGGCCAATTCACCCCTCCACTTT
TRBD1,TRBJ2-1,many,TRBV5-1,CASSTGQGSYNEQFF,TGCGCCAGCAGCACAGGACAGGGCTCCTACAATGAGCAGTTCTTC
TRBD1,TRBJ2-1,many,TRBV27,CASIRQGAHNEQFF,TGTGCCAGCATAAGGCAGGGGGCACACAATGAGCAGTTCTTC
TRBD2,TRBJ2-5,once,TRBV5-1,CASSSSGRSSETQYF,TGCGCCAGCAGCTCTAGCGGGAGGAGTTCAGAGACCCAGTACTTC
TRBD1,TRBJ2-1,NA,TRBV28,CAGRDRSYNEQFF,TGTGCCGGCCGGGACAGGTCCTACAATGAGCAGTTCTTC
NA,TRBJ2-3,many,TRBV7-2,CASSNQGYPTDTQYF,TGTGCCAGCAGCAACCAGGGATATCCCACAGATACGCAGTATTTT
NA,TRBJ2-4,many,TRBV6-5,CASSSELTGSIQYF,TGTGCCAGCAGTTCGGAACTAACAGGGTCCATTCAGTACTTC
TRBD1,TRBJ1-2,many,TRBV12-3/TRBV12-4,CASSRTGANYGYTF,TGTGCCAGCAGTCGGACAGGGGCTAACTATGGCTACACCTTC
NA,TRBJ2-5,many,TRBV10-3,CAITAGNEETQYF,TGTGCCATCACCGCAGGGAATGAGGAGACCCAGTACTTC
NA,TRBJ2-3,NA,TRBV13,CASSLKGTYTDTQYF,TGTGCCAGCAGCTTAAAAGGCACGTACACAGATACGCAGTATTTT
NA,TRBJ1-4,NA,TRBV7-2,CASSRAAGRSEKLFF,TGTGCCAGCAGCCGGGCGGCCGGGAGAAGTGAAAAACTGTTTTTT
NA,TRBJ2-3,many,TRBV5-1,CASSTGLTDTQYF,TGCGCCAGCAGCACGGGGTTAACAGATACGCAGTATTTT
TRBD1,TRBJ2-3,many,TRBV6-5,CASSYSRDSASTDTQYF,TGTGCCAGCAGTTACTCGAGGGACAGTGCTAGCACAGATACGCAGTATTTT
NA,TRBJ1-1,few,TRBV5-1,CASRLQTMNTEAFF,TGCGCCAGCAGGCTACAGACCATGAACACTGAAGCTTTCTTT
NA,TRBJ1-1,many,TRBV7-2,CASSLRTEAFF,TGTGCCAGCAGCTTACGGACAGAAGCTTTCTTT
NA,TRBJ2-1,NA,TRBV11-2,CASSYGTEYNEQFF,TGTGCCAGCAGCTACGGGACGGAATACAATGAGCAGTTCTTC
NA,TRBJ1-5,NA,TRBV4-3,CASSQDLFPSHQPQHF,TGCGCCAGCAGCCAAGATTTGTTCCCCTCCCATCAGCCCCAGCATTTT
NA,TRBJ2-1,many,TRBV6-2/TRBV6-3,CASSPLWGKQFF,TGTGCCAGCAGTCCCCTCTGGGGAAAGCAGTTCTTC
NA,TRBJ2-5,many,TRBV20-1,CSAAEGTVQETQYF,TGCAGTGCTGCCGAAGGGACGGTCCAAGAGACCCAGTACTTC
NA,TRBJ2-3,many,TRBV27,CASSLRRQAGSTDTQYF,TGTGCCAGCAGTTTACGGCGACAGGCAGGGAGCACAGATACGCAGTATTTT
TRBD2,TRBJ2-1,many,TRBV20-1,CSARGGGSYYNEQFF,TGCAGTGCTAGAGGGGGGGGGTCATACTACAATGAGCAGTTCTTC
NA,TRBJ1-1,NA,TRBV6-2/TRBV6-3,CASNEDPRRNTEAFF,TGTGCCAGCAACGAGGACCCCCGTAGGAACACTGAAGCTTTCTTT
NA,TRBJ2-1,NA,TRBV7-9,CASSLNVASYNEQFF,TGTGCCAGCAGCTTAAACGTAGCGAGTTACAATGAGCAGTTCTTC
NA,TRBJ1-4,many,TRBV7-2,CASSLVGRVNEKLFF,TGTGCCAGCAGCTTAGTAGGCCGGGTTAATGAAAAACTGTTTTTT
NA,TRBJ1-5,few,TRBV7-9,CASSLKQGEPQHF,TGTGCCAGCAGCTTAAAACAGGGAGAGCCCCAGCATTTT
NA,TRBJ1-1,NA,TRBV12-3/TRBV12-4,CASSLWGAGTEAFF,TGTGCCAGCAGTTTATGGGGGGCCGGCACTGAAGCTTTCTTT
NA,TRBJ2-5,many,TRBV7-2,CASSYGGRSETQYF,TGTGCCAGCAGCTACGGGGGCAGGTCGGAGACCCAGTACTTC
NA,TRBJ2-5,many,TRBV6-6,CASSSRAETQYF,TGTGCCAGCAGTTCCCGAGCTGAGACCCAGTACTTC
TRBD2,TRBJ2-1,many,TRBV6-2/TRBV6-3,CASSYSLAGVYNEQFF,TGTGCCAGCAGTTACTCGCTAGCGGGGGTGTATAATGAGCAGTTCTTC
NA,TRBJ1-1,few,TRBV2,CASSAASAAGTEAFF,TGTGCCAGCAGCGCCGCTTCGGCCGCGGGTACTGAAGCTTTCTTT
NA,TRBJ2-2,many,TRBV24-1,CATSDFVAGSTGELFF,TGTGCCACCAGTGATTTCGTGGCAGGGAGCACCGGGGAGCTGTTTTTT
NA,TRBJ2-7,many,TRBV7-2,CASSVSPVSYEQYF,TGTGCCAGCAGCGTATCCCCGGTCTCCTACGAGCAGTACTTC
TRBD1,TRBJ1-2,many,TRBV9,CASSSDRWGYTF,TGTGCCAGCAGCTCGGACAGGTGGGGCTACACCTTC
NA,TRBJ2-5,NA,TRBV24-1,CATSDSQQETQYF,TGTGCCACCAGTGACTCCCAGCAAGAGACCCAGTACTTC
TRBD2,TRBJ2-2,few,TRBV7-2,CASSLVAIRPSGSGELFF,TGTGCCAGCAGCTTAGTAGCGATTAGGCCTAGCGGGTCCGGGGAGCTGTTTTTT
TRBD1,TRBJ1-5,NA,TRBV20-1,CSAIDRASNQPQHF,TGCAGTGCAATAGACAGGGCCAGCAATCAGCCCCAGCATTTT
NA,TRBJ2-5,NA,TRBV20-1,CSAQGQSWKTQYF,TGCAGTGCTCAGGGGCAGAGCTGGAAGACCCAGTACTTC
NA,TRBJ1-2,few,TRBV18,CASSPNGLGGGYGYTF,TGTGCCAGCTCACCAAATGGCTTGGGAGGCGGCTATGGCTACACCTTC
NA,TRBJ2-7,many,TRBV20-1,CSAQKATVTTYEQYF,TGCAGTGCTCAGAAAGCGACAGTTACAACCTACGAGCAGTACTTC
NA,TRBJ2-1,NA,TRBV7-2,CASSFTLGAGEQFF,TGTGCCAGCAGCTTTACCCTCGGGGCGGGTGAGCAGTTCTTC